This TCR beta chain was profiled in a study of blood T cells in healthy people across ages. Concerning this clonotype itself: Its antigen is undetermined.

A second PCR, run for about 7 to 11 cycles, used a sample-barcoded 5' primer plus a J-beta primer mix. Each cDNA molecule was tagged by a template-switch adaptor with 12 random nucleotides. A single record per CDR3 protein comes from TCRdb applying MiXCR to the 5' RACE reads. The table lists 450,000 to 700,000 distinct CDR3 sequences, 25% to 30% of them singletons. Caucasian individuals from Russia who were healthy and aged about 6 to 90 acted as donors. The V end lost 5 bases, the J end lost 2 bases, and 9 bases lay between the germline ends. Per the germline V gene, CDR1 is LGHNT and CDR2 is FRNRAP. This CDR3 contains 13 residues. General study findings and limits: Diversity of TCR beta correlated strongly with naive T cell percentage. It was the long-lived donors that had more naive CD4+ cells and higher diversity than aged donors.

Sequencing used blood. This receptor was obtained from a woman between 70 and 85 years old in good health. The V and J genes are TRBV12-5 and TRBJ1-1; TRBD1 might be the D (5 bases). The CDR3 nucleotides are TGTGCTAGTGGTGTACAGGAAAACACTGAAGCTTTCTTT. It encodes CASGVQENTEAFF.